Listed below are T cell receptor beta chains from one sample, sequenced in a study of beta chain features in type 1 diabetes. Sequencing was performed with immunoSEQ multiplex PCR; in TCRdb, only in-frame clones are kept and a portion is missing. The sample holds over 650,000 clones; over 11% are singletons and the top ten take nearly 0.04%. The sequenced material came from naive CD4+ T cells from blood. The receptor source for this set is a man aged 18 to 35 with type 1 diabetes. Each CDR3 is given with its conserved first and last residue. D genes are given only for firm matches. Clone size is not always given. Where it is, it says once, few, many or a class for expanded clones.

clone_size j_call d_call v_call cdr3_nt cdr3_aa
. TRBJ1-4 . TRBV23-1 TGCGCCAGCAGTCATCGGAGGCTTGATGAGAAACTGTTTTTT CASSHRRLDEKLFF
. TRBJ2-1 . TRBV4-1 TGCGCCAGCAGCCCCCCGAGTAGGGGGGCGGGCAATGAGCAGTTCTTC CASSPPSRGAGNEQFF
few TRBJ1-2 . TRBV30 TGTGCCTGGAGTGAACAGGGTCTCGCTGGCTACACCTTC CAWSEQGLAGYTF
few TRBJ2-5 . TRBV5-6 TGTGCCAGCAGCACAGGGACTCCTGAAGAGACCCAGTACTTC CASSTGTPEETQYF
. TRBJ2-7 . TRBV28 TGTGCCAGCCTCTCTTTAGCGGCCTCCTACGAGCAGTACTTC CASLSLAASYEQYF
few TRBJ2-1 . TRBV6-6 TGTGCCAGCAGTCGACAGGCCTACAATGAGCAGTTCTTC CASSRQAYNEQFF
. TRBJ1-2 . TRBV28 TGTGCCAGCAGTTTAGGTGGTCAGGGGACTAACTATGGCTACACCTTC CASSLGGQGTNYGYTF
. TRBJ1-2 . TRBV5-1 TGCGCCAGCCGGCAACAGGGTGAGTGGGATGGCTACACCTTC CASRQQGEWDGYTF
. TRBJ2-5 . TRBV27 TGTGCCAGCAGTCCACCGGGACACAGGTACCAAGAGACCCAGTACTTC CASSPPGHRYQETQYF
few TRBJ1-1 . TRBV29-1 TGCAGCGTCGAACCTTTCCGGGACCACAGGACTGAAGCTTTCTTT CSVEPFRDHRTEAFF
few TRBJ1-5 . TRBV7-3 TGTGCCAGCAGATCACCGGCGAATCAGCCCCAGCATTTT CASRSPANQPQHF
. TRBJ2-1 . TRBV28 TGTGCCAGCAGTTTGGGTGGCGGCAGTAGGTGGAATGAGCAGTTCTTC CASSLGGGSRWNEQFF
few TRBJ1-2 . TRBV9 TGTGCCAGCAGCCCGGACAAGAACTATGGCTACACCTTC CASSPDKNYGYTF
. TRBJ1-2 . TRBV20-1 TGCAGTGCCACCTCGGGGGATGGCTACACCTTC CSATSGDGYTF
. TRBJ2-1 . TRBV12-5 TGTGCTAGTGGTTTGGGCGGGGACTACAATGAGCAGTTCTTC CASGLGGDYNEQFF
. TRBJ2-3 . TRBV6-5 TGTGCCAGCAGCGACCGGACATATAGCACAGATACGCAGTATTTT CASSDRTYSTDTQYF
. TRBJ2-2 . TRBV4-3 TGCGCCAGCAGCCAAGATCGCCCCGGGAGCCGCAACACCGGGGAGCTGTTTTTT CASSQDRPGSRNTGELFF
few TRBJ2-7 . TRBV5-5 TGTGCCAGCAACCAACAGGGTGGCTACGAGCAGTACTTC CASNQQGGYEQYF
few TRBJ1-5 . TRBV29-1 TGCAGCGTCCAACCGGACTCAGATCAGCCCCAGCATTTT CSVQPDSDQPQHF
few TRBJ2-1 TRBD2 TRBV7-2 TGTGCCAGCACCCTCGGCGGGAGCTCCTACAATGAGCAGTTCTTC CASTLGGSSYNEQFF
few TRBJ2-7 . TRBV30 TGTGCCTGGATAGGAATCTCCTACGAGCAGTACTTC CAWIGISYEQYF
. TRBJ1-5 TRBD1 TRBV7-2 TGTGCCAGCAGCTTGGACAGGGGGCAGCCCCAGCATTTT CASSLDRGQPQHF
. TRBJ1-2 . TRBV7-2 TGTGCCAGCAGCTTAAGATTAACAGGGAATTATGGCTACACCTTC CASSLRLTGNYGYTF
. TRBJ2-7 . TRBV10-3 TGTGCCATCAGCTCTTCGGACATTTACTACGAGCAGTACTTC CAISSSDIYYEQYF
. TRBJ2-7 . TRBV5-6 TGTGCCAGCGGCCCCCAGTACGAGCAGTACTTC CASGPQYEQYF
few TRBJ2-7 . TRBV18 TGTGCCAGCTCACTAACCGAGACAGGCTCCTACGAGCAGTACTTC CASSLTETGSYEQYF
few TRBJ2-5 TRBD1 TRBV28 TGTGCCAGCAGTAGGCAGACAGGGGAGCTCCAAGAGACCCAGTACTTC CASSRQTGELQETQYF
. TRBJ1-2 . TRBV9 TGTGCCAGCAGCGCCGACCCCGTTGTCGCCTATGGCTACACCTTC CASSADPVVAYGYTF
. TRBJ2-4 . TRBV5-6 TGTGCCAGCAGCTCAGGTGGAAACATTCAGTACTTC CASSSGGNIQYF
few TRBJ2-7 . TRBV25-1 TGTGCCAGCAGTGTCACACTCTACGAGCAGTACTTC CASSVTLYEQYF
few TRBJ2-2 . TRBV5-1 TGCGCCAGCAGCTTGGACAACGCGAACACCGGGGAGCTGTTTTTT CASSLDNANTGELFF
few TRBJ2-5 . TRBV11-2 TGTGCCAGCAGCTTAGGGGCAGGGCCAGAGACCCAGTACTTC CASSLGAGPETQYF
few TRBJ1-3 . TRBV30 TGTGCCTGGAGGCGGGATCCTGGAAACACCATATATTTT CAWRRDPGNTIYF
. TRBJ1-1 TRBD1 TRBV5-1 TGCGCCAGCAGCTTATCGGGGACAGGGGCCACTGAAGCTTTCTTT CASSLSGTGATEAFF
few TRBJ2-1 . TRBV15 TGTGCCACCAGCAGAGATTTACACGGTGAGCAGTTCTTC CATSRDLHGEQFF
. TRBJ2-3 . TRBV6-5 TGTGCCAGCAGTTACTCGTCCTTCACAGATACGCAGTATTTT CASSYSSFTDTQYF
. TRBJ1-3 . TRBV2 TGTGCCAGCAGTGAAGATCGTTACAAAAGCTCTGGAAACACCATATATTTT CASSEDRYKSSGNTIYF
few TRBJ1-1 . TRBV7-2 TGTGCCAGCAGCTTCCAGGGAGCTGACACTGAAGCTTTCTTT CASSFQGADTEAFF
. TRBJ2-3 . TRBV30 TGTGCCTGGAGTGTACAACGGAGCTCAGGGGATACGCAGTATTTT CAWSVQRSSGDTQYF
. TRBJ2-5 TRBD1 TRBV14 TGTGCCAGCAGCCGACAGGGGGCGGAGACCCAGTACTTC CASSRQGAETQYF
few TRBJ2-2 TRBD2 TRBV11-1 TGTGCCAGCAGCCGCGGACTAGCGGGGAACACCGGGGAGCTGTTTTTT CASSRGLAGNTGELFF
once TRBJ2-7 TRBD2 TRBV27 TGTGCCAGCAGTAAGGGGACTAGCGTCTCCTACGAGCAGTACTTC CASSKGTSVSYEQYF
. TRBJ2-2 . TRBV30 TGTGCCTGGAGCGCGGGGCCGGGCGGGGAGCTGTTTTTT CAWSAGPGGELFF
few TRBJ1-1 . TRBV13 TGTGCCAGCAGCTCCTTAGCGGGGGCGAACACTGAAGCTTTCTTT CASSSLAGANTEAFF
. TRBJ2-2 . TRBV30 TGTGCCTGGACTGACAGTTACGGGGAGCTGTTTTTT CAWTDSYGELFF
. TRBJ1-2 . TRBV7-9 TGTGCCAGCAGCTTCATGAGGGAAGGAGATGGCTACACCTTC CASSFMREGDGYTF
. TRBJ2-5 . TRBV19 TGTGCCAGTAGTCTCGGACGATCACCACAAGAGACCCAGTACTTC CASSLGRSPQETQYF
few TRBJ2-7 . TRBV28 TGTGCCAGCAGTTTAAAGAAGACTATCGAGCAGTACTTC CASSLKKTIEQYF
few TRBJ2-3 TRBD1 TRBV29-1 TGCAGCATTACAGGGGATAGAAGCACAGATACGCAGTATTTT CSITGDRSTDTQYF
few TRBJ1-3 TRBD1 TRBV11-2 TGTGCCAGCAGCTCCTGGACAGGGTCTGGAAACACCATATATTTT CASSSWTGSGNTIYF
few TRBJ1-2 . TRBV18 TGTGCCAGCTCAACGGACGGGAACTATGGCTACACCTTC CASSTDGNYGYTF